These 31 T cell receptor beta chains were all obtained from the same sample, sequenced in a study of blood T cell repertoires in COVID-19. This table comes from immunoSEQ multiplex PCR, and its TCRdb copy is limited to in-frame clones, with some not included. Of some 180,000 clones detected, about 88% appear once; the ten largest clones hold roughly a sixth. The sequenced sample consisted of peripheral blood. The receptors stem from a middle-aged man with COVID-19, enrolled during active disease.

The chain's CDR3 is CSAGTVMNTEAFF. As DNA, the CDR3 is TGCAGCGCCGGGACAGTCATGAACACTGAAGCTTTCTTT. The gene calls are TRBV29-1 and TRBJ1-1; 7 nucleotides line up with TRBD1. CDR1 and CDR2 from the germline V gene are SQVTM and ANQGSEA. The CDR3 loop spans 13 amino acids. After removal of 7 bases from V and 0 bases from J, the junction contained 5 bases not matched to a gene. The full variable domain, completed using reference TRBV29-1 and TRBJ1-1, is SAVISQKPSRDICQRGTSLTIQCQVDSQVTMMFWYRQQPGQSLTLIATANQGSEATYESGFVIDKFPISRPNLTFSTLTVSNMSPEDSSIYLCSAGTVMNTEAFFGQGTRLTVV.

The V gene is TRBV28, the J gene TRBJ1-5; D uncertain. The CDR3 extends over 13 amino acids. Trimming took off 4 bases at V and 4 bases at J, with 8 bases between the two ends. The germline V gene encodes CDR1 MDHEN and CDR2 SYDVKM. The CDR3 region is CASSSYVNQPQHF. CDR3 in DNA: TGTGCCAGCAGTTCGTATGTAAATCAGCCCCAGCATTTT.

The V gene is TRBV6-5, the J gene TRBJ1-1; D may be TRBD1 (6 bases). The CDR3 consists of 15 residues. V gave up 7 bases and J gave up 5 bases, with 20 bases separating them. CDR1 is MNHEY and CDR2 is SVGAGI in the germline V gene. CDR3 in DNA: TGTGCCAGCACCGAACAGGGAACTGGAAGGACTGAAGCTTTCTTT. Translation: CASTEQGTGRTEAFF.

The rearrangement uses TRBV5-1 and TRBJ2-7; D is perhaps TRBD2 (8 bases). The ends were cut back, 4 bases at V and 2 bases at J, with 16 bases in the middle. The germline gives CDR1 SGHRS, CDR2 YFSETQ. The CDR3 spans 15 residues. CDR3 bases: TGCGCCAGCAGCCCGGGAGGGACAGCCCCCTACGAGCAGTACTTC. This gives the protein CASSPGGTAPYEQYF.

The V gene is TRBV5-4, the J gene TRBJ2-5; no clear D. The ends were cut back, 0 bases at V and 0 bases at J, with 12 bases in the middle. CDR1 is SGHNT, CDR2 YYREEE, per germline (reference sequence). This CDR3 spans 16 amino acids. DNA of the CDR3: TGTGCCAGCAGCTTGGTTTCACAGTTATACCAAGAGACCCAGTACTTC. It is translated as CASSLVSQLYQETQYF.

This chain uses TRBV5-5 with TRBJ2-7; 9 nucleotides align to TRBD2. The CDR3 totals 15 residues. Germline-derived CDR1 and CDR2 are SGHKS and YYEKEE (reference sequence). Trimming removed 0 bases from V and 2 bases from J; junction bases left unmatched: 3. The CDR3, as DNA: TGTGCCAGCAGCTTGGCTAGCGGGACCCCCTACGAGCAGTACTTC. This codes for CASSLASGTPYEQYF. The full variable domain, with the rest looked up from reference TRBV5-5 and TRBJ2-7, is DAGVTQSPTHLIKTRGQQVTLRCSPISGHKSVSWYQQVLGQGPQFIFQYYEKEERGRGNFPDRFSARQFPNYSSELNVNALLLGDSALYLCASSLASGTPYEQYFGPGTRLTVT.

The chain couples TRBV5-1 to TRBJ1-3; 9 bases are a match to TRBD1. Looked up from germline, CDR1 is SGHRS and CDR2 is YFSETQ. Unmatched junction bases numbered 2, after V lost 0 bases and J lost 7 bases. This CDR3 is built from 14 residues. CDR3 DNA: TGCGCCAGCAGCTTGGACAGGGGGCTTAACACCATATATTTT. It encodes CASSLDRGLNTIYF.

This clone was observed a few times. The chain employs TRBV30 and TRBJ2-7, with 10 nucleotides matching TRBD1. This CDR3 contains 13 residues. V was clipped by 5 bases and J by 9 bases; unmatched bases: 10. Germline CDR1 and CDR2: GTSNPN and SVGIG (reference sequence). This CDR3 is CAWDQGQGSRQYF. CDR3 coding DNA: TGTGCCTGGGACCAGGGACAGGGGTCTCGGCAGTACTTC.

The chain employs TRBV6-5 and TRBJ2-2; 7 bases are shared with TRBD2. J lost 7 bases, V lost 2 bases, and 7 bases had no gene match. The CDR3 runs 15 residues. The germline V gene encodes CDR1 MNHEY and CDR2 SVGAGI. CDR3 nucleotides: TGTGCCAGCAGTTACGAACCGCGGGGGAACGGGGAGCTGTTTTTT. It yields the protein CASSYEPRGNGELFF.

The V and J genes are TRBV9 and TRBJ2-3; TRBD2 agrees at 8 bases. With V trimmed by 4 bases and J by 5 bases, 9 bases remained unmatched. The CDR3 is 15 amino acids. CDR1 and CDR2 from the germline V gene are SGDLS and YYNGEE. The CDR3 is CASSPPRGGKDTQYF. CDR3 nucleotide sequence: TGTGCCAGCAGCCCCCCCCGGGGGGGCAAAGATACGCAGTATTTT.

This clone was found once. The rearrangement joins TRBV30 to TRBJ1-2; 8 nucleotides align to TRBD1. CDR1 is GTSNPN, CDR2 SVGIG, per germline (reference sequence). V dropped 3 bases and J dropped 3; count of bases not matched to a gene: 6. The CDR3 covers 14 residues. For the CDR3, the DNA is TGTGCCTGGAGCACAGGGGGGCAGGACTATGGCTACACCTTC. Protein product: CAWSTGGQDYGYTF.

The count of this clone is one. V is TRBV5-4 and J is TRBJ2-2; 9 bases match TRBD1. The length of the CDR3 is 17 residues. In germline, CDR1 is SGHNT, CDR2 YYREEE (reference sequence). J gave up 3 bases and V 1 base, and 7 bases lay outside the gene matches. The CDR3: CASSLYRGRGDTGELFF. The DNA for the CDR3 is TGTGCCAGCAGCTTGTACAGGGGGCGCGGAGACACCGGGGAGCTGTTTTTT.

This rearrangement joins TRBV7-8 to TRBJ1-5; 7 bases line up with TRBD1. This CDR3 is 15 amino acids long. With 5 bases clipped from V and 2 bases from J, the junction kept 6 bases outside the gene matches. Germline CDR1 is SGHVS and CDR2 is FQNEAQ. CDR3 nucleotides: TGTGCCAGCAGCCCCCGGGACAGAGGCAATCAGCCCCAGCATTTT. It codes for CASSPRDRGNQPQHF.

The chain carries TRBV28 and TRBJ2-3; D unresolved. The CDR3 is made up of 14 amino acids. CDR1 and CDR2 (germline): MDHEN, SYDVKM. V lost 1 base to trimming and J lost 0 bases, with 5 bases between them. CDR3 protein: CASSLFTSTDTQYF. Here the CDR3 DNA reads TGTGCCAGCAGTTTATTCACTAGCACAGATACGCAGTATTTT.

V is TRBV3-1 (or the pseudogene TRBV3-2) and J is TRBJ2-4; 8 bases are shared with TRBD2. CDR1 LGHDT and CDR2 YNNKEL come from the germline V gene (reference sequence). The CDR3 extends over 16 amino acids. The V and J ends lost 5 bases and 0 bases, in that order; junction bases with no gene match: 6. CDR3 nucleotides: TGTGCCAGCAGCAGCACTAGCGGAGTAGCCAAAAACATTCAGTACTTC. Translation gives CASSSTSGVAKNIQYF.

The V gene is TRBV30, the J gene TRBJ1-3; D remains ambiguous. This CDR3 comprises 12 residues. Germline CDR1 and CDR2: GTSNPN and SVGIG (reference sequence). The V end lost 4 bases, the J end lost 0 bases, and 4 bases lay between the germline ends. CDR3 bases: TGTGCCTGGAAGAGCTCTGGAAACACCATATATTTT. Translation gives CAWKSSGNTIYF.

This chain links TRBV5-4 with TRBJ2-3; D is undetermined. CDR1 SGHNT and CDR2 YYREEE come from the germline V gene (reference sequence). CDR3 length: 15 amino acids. V was trimmed by 3 bases and J by 4 bases, leaving 15 bases between them. CDR3 bases: TGTGCCAGCAGCTCCTCGGTGTCTCCCGCAGATACGCAGTATTTT. It translates to CASSSSVSPADTQYF.

The J gene is TRBJ1-4, the V gene TRBV6-1, with a possible D match to TRBD1 (5 bases). CDR1 is MNHNS and CDR2 is SASEGT in the germline V gene. Trimming pared 2 bases from V and 7 bases from J, leaving 20 bases between. The CDR3 sequence is 17 residues long. CDR3 nucleotide sequence: TGTGCCAGCAGTGAATTTCTAGGAGGGCAGGGCGGTGAAAAACTGTTTTTT. Translation gives CASSEFLGGQGGEKLFF.

The chain uses TRBV28 and TRBJ2-1, with D maybe TRBD1 (6 bases). The CDR3 consists of 11 residues. Germline V gives CDR1 MDHEN, CDR2 SYDVKM. V was clipped by 4 bases and J by 14 bases, with 12 bases between them. Here the CDR3 reads CASSSPGQEFF. CDR3 bases: TGTGCCAGCAGTTCCCCGGGACAAGAGTTCTTC.

The count of this clone is one. The V call is TRBV4-1, the J call TRBJ2-7, with 10 bases fitting TRBD1. V shed 5 bases and J 5 bases; nucleotides not matched to a gene: 9. Germline V gives CDR1 MGHRA, CDR2 YSYEKL. CDR3 length: 15 residues. This CDR3 reads CASSSRTGGKDEQYF. The CDR3 DNA is TGCGCCAGCAGCTCCCGGACAGGGGGAAAAGACGAGCAGTACTTC.

The chain recombines TRBV7-9 with TRBJ2-1; 9 positions agree with TRBD1. The CDR3 extends over 13 amino acids. The germline CDR1 and CDR2 sequences are SEHNR and FQNEAQ (reference sequence). With V trimmed by 7 bases and J by 6 bases, 4 bases remained unmatched. The CDR3, as DNA: TGTGCCAGCAAACAGGGGGCCGGCAATGAGCAGTTCTTC. This translates into CASKQGAGNEQFF. Full variable domain (rest looked up from reference TRBV7-9 and TRBJ2-1): DTGVSQNPRHKITKRGQNVTFRCDPISEHNRLYWYRQTLGQGPEFLTYFQNEAQLEKSRLLSDRFSAERPKGSFSTLEIQRTEQGDSAMYLCASKQGAGNEQFFGPGTRLTVL.

The chain employs TRBV15 and TRBJ2-2; possibly TRBD1 for D (5 bases). Germline values: CDR1 LNHNV, CDR2 YYDKDF (reference sequence). Trimming took 5 bases from V and 6 from J, leaving 13 bases between them. The CDR3 sequence is 14 residues long. The CDR3 spells CATSPGHHPGELFF. The DNA for the CDR3 is TGTGCCACCAGCCCCGGACATCATCCCGGGGAGCTGTTTTTT.

This chain connects TRBV5-4 to TRBJ1-6, with 9 bases that match TRBD1. The V and J ends lost 6 bases and 7 bases, in that order; junction bases with no gene match: 8. Germline CDR1 reads SGHNT; CDR2 reads YYREEE (reference sequence). The CDR3 is 15 amino acids. Here the CDR3 reads CASNPDRGQNSPLHF. DNA of the CDR3: TGTGCCAGCAACCCGGACAGGGGACAGAATTCACCCCTCCACTTT.

V and J are TRBV5-6 and TRBJ1-2, with D tentatively TRBD1 (5 bases). Trimming shortened V by 3 bases and J by 5 bases, and 11 bases separated the two germline ends. From germline, CDR1 is SGHDT and CDR2 YYEEEE. This CDR3 is 13 amino acids long. CDR3 residues: CASSSTEFYGYTF. In nucleotides, the CDR3 is TGTGCCAGCAGCTCGACAGAGTTTTATGGCTACACCTTC.

J is TRBJ1-2 and V is TRBV14; D may be TRBD1 (6 bases). The CDR3 totals 15 residues. Between the trimmed V and J ends, which lost 0 bases and 8 bases, there was a span of 16 bases. Germline loops: CDR1 SGHDN, CDR2 FVKESK. In DNA form, the CDR3 reads TGTGCCAGCAGCCAAGATCGGACAGCCTTGAGGGGCTACACCTTC. Translated: CASSQDRTALRGYTF.

The chain carries TRBV6-5 and TRBJ1-3; D unresolved. Germline V gene data show CDR1 as MNHEY and CDR2 as SVGAGI. CDR3 size: 15 residues. Trimming cost V 2 bases and J 0 bases, with 8 bases left between them. The CDR3 sequence is CASSYAETSGNTIYF. DNA of the CDR3: TGTGCCAGCAGTTACGCGGAAACCTCTGGAAACACCATATATTTT.

The rearrangement links TRBV5-1 to TRBJ2-3, with TRBD1 matching over 7 bases. The CDR3 length is 16 residues. Losses at the gene ends were 5 bases for V and 0 bases for J; bases not matched to a gene: 9. Per the germline V gene, CDR1 is SGHRS and CDR2 is YFSETQ. CDR3 sequence reads: CASRVRGGLSTDTQYF. The CDR3 DNA follows: TGCGCCAGCAGGGTGAGAGGGGGCCTAAGCACAGATACGCAGTATTTT.

The genes are TRBV19 and TRBJ1-5; D call uncertain. V gave up 3 bases and J gave up 0 bases, with 12 bases separating them. The V gene's germline CDR1 is LNHDA and CDR2 SQIVND (reference sequence). The CDR3 contains 16 residues. The CDR3 nucleotides are TGTGCCAGTAGTATTGAGGGAGGTTATAGCAATCAGCCCCAGCATTTT. It codes for CASSIEGGYSNQPQHF.

This rearrangement joins TRBV30 to TRBJ1-1, with TRBD1 identical over 8 bases. Unmatched junction bases numbered 8, after V lost 4 bases and J lost 4 bases. Germline loops: CDR1 GTSNPN, CDR2 SVGIG (reference sequence). CDR3 length equals 14 residues. The CDR3: CAWIRDRRSTEAFF. The CDR3 DNA reads as TGTGCCTGGATTCGGGACAGGCGGTCCACTGAAGCTTTCTTT.

The chain couples TRBV27 to TRBJ2-1, with 10 bases lining up with TRBD2. The V and J ends lost 0 bases and 5 bases, in that order; junction bases with no gene match: 4. The CDR3 runs to 16 residues. Germline V gene lookup returns CDR1 MNHEY and CDR2 SMNVEV (reference sequence). CDR3 coding DNA: TGTGCCAGCAGTTTATCCCTTCTAGCGGGGGACAATGAGCAGTTCTTC. Amino acids: CASSLSLLAGDNEQFF.

The gene calls are TRBV9 and TRBJ1-1, with 7 bases lining up with TRBD1. Germline V lookup: CDR1 SGDLS, CDR2 YYNGEE. The CDR3 runs to 12 residues. V lost 8 bases, J lost 0 bases, and 1 base stayed unmatched. CDR3 region: CARQGMNTEAFF. In DNA, the CDR3 is TGTGCCAGACAGGGGATGAACACTGAAGCTTTCTTT.